A selection of T cell receptor beta chains follows, all from one sample in a study of response to subunit inactivated influenza vaccine. One entry per CDR3 protein, called by TCRdb with MiXCR from the RT-PCR reads. The table shows 650,000 to 850,000 distinct CDR3 sequences, with around 14% occurring only once. This specimen was PBMCs from blood, taken 14 to 15 days before vaccination. These receptors came from a man aged 45-60 years who received an inactivated influenza vaccine. The CDR3 runs from the conserved cysteine through the conserved F or W. A D gene is named only where the DNA matches it firmly. Not all rows give a size; the values are once, few, many and, for expanded clones, a class.

TRBV12-3/TRBV12-4,TRBJ1-1,NA,many,CASSFGQLGTEAFF,TGTGCCAGCAGTTTCGGACAGTTGGGCACTGAAGCTTTCTTT
TRBV6-5,TRBJ2-3,TRBD1,many,CASSYLTGDRTDTQYF,TGTGCCAGCAGTTACCTGACAGGGGATCGCACAGATACGCAGTATTTT
TRBV4-3,TRBJ2-1,NA,few,CASSQGLRVGSSYNEQFF,TGCGCCAGCAGCCAAGGTTTGAGAGTGGGAAGCTCCTACAATGAGCAGTTCTTC
TRBV20-1,TRBJ2-7,NA,few,CSAAWKTPYEQYF,TGCAGTGCTGCCTGGAAGACCCCCTACGAGCAGTACTTC
TRBV10-3,TRBJ2-5,TRBD2,many,CAIRPGLANQETQYF,TGTGCCATCAGGCCGGGACTAGCGAACCAAGAGACCCAGTACTTC
TRBV6-5,TRBJ2-1,TRBD2,many,CASSRGGYNEQFF,TGTGCCAGCAGTCGCGGGGGGTACAATGAGCAGTTCTTC
TRBV7-6,TRBJ2-1,NA,few,CASTLLFNRKNLNEQFF,TGTGCCAGCACTCTCCTTTTCAACAGAAAGAACCTCAATGAGCAGTTCTTC
TRBV4-3,TRBJ2-7,NA,NA,CASSQDGRSEQYF,TGCGCCAGCAGCCAAGATGGGCGTAGCGAGCAGTACTTC
TRBV27,TRBJ1-1,NA,many,CASSYQGRTEAFF,TGTGCCAGCAGTTACCAGGGGCGCACTGAAGCTTTCTTT
TRBV4-1,TRBJ1-1,NA,few,CASSARLMNTEAFF,TGCGCCAGCAGCGCCAGACTCATGAACACTGAAGCTTTCTTT
TRBV28,TRBJ2-5,NA,few,CASSPDTAETQYF,TGTGCCAGCAGTCCCGATACGGCTGAGACCCAGTACTTC
TRBV25-1,TRBJ2-7,TRBD1,NA,CASSPTGGWHEQYF,TGTGCCAGCAGTCCGACAGGGGGCTGGCACGAGCAGTACTTC
TRBV29-1,TRBJ2-1,TRBD1,few,CSVGTGSYNEQFF,TGCAGCGTTGGGACAGGGAGTTACAATGAGCAGTTCTTC
TRBV29-1,TRBJ2-5,NA,NA,CSVNYLRGIQETQYF,TGCAGCGTCAACTATCTTCGGGGGATACAAGAGACCCAGTACTTC
TRBV20-1,TRBJ2-7,TRBD1,few,CSAGTGAYEQYF,TGCAGTGCTGGGACAGGGGCCTACGAGCAGTACTTC
TRBV6-5,TRBJ2-3,NA,NA,CASSYSWEWVTQYF,TGTGCCAGCAGTTATTCTTGGGAGTGGGTTACGCAGTATTTT
TRBV20-1,TRBJ1-1,TRBD1,many,CSAPSEGALNTEAFF,TGCAGTGCGCCGAGTGAGGGGGCCTTGAACACTGAAGCTTTCTTT
TRBV4-3,TRBJ2-7,NA,few,CASSQGWGPNYEQYF,TGCGCCAGCAGCCAAGGATGGGGGCCCAACTACGAGCAGTACTTC
TRBV19,TRBJ2-3,TRBD2,NA,CASRRRGGPDTQYF,TGTGCCAGTAGAAGGCGGGGGGGCCCAGATACGCAGTATTTT
TRBV30,TRBJ2-1,TRBD2,NA,CAWSALLAGSANEQFF,TGTGCCTGGAGTGCCCTTCTAGCGGGATCGGCGAATGAGCAGTTCTTC
TRBV4-3,TRBJ2-2,NA,few,CASRLAERTGELFF,TGCGCCAGCAGATTAGCGGAGAGGACCGGGGAGCTGTTTTTT
TRBV7-9,TRBJ2-7,NA,many,CASSPWTVPREQYF,TGTGCCAGCAGCCCCTGGACAGTCCCGAGGGAGCAGTACTTC
TRBV29-1,TRBJ1-4,NA,many,CSVGDNEKLFF,TGCAGCGTGGGGGATAATGAAAAACTGTTTTTT
TRBV29-1,TRBJ2-2,TRBD1,once,CSVVGQGANGELFF,TGCAGCGTTGTGGGACAGGGGGCCAACGGGGAGCTGTTTTTT
TRBV7-3,TRBJ2-1,TRBD2,few,CASSLVIAGYNEQFF,TGTGCCAGCAGCTTAGTCATAGCGGGGTACAATGAGCAGTTCTTC
TRBV5-1,TRBJ2-7,TRBD1,NA,CASSSAGTGRYEQYF,TGCGCCAGCAGCTCGGCCGGGACAGGGCGCTACGAGCAGTACTTC
TRBV15,TRBJ2-1,NA,NA,CATSRGWAEGRRQFF,TGTGCCACCAGCAGAGGATGGGCGGAGGGCCGTAGGCAGTTCTTC
TRBV4-1,TRBJ2-2,NA,many,CASSRQPMGTGELFF,TGCGCCAGCAGCCGCCAACCAATGGGTACCGGGGAGCTGTTTTTT
TRBV30,TRBJ2-4,NA,few,CAWSSTALAKNIQYF,TGTGCCTGGAGCTCGACCGCCCTAGCCAAAAACATTCAGTACTTC
TRBV20-1,TRBJ1-2,NA,many,CSATPGGGGYGYTF,TGCAGTGCTACCCCCGGGGGAGGGGGCTATGGCTACACCTTC
TRBV12-3/TRBV12-4,TRBJ2-5,NA,many,CASSLRGLETQYF,TGTGCCAGCAGCTTGCGAGGTCTGGAGACCCAGTACTTC
TRBV5-1,TRBJ1-6,NA,NA,CASSLEAANSPLHF,TGCGCCAGCAGCTTGGAGGCGGCTAATTCACCCCTCCACTTT
TRBV2,TRBJ2-2,TRBD1,NA,CASNGQGVSGELFF,TGTGCCAGCAACGGACAGGGGGTGAGCGGGGAGCTGTTTTTT
TRBV5-8,TRBJ2-2,TRBD2,few,CASNLLVLAGRHGELFF,TGTGCCAGCAACCTTCTAGTGCTAGCGGGACGCCACGGGGAGCTGTTTTTT
TRBV28,TRBJ2-3,NA,few,CASSLRPSTDTQYF,TGTGCCAGCAGTTTGAGGCCTAGCACAGATACGCAGTATTTT
TRBV7-8,TRBJ2-1,TRBD1,few,CASSSRRGRGTGDEQFF,TGTGCCAGCAGCTCTCGTCGTGGACGGGGGACAGGGGATGAGCAGTTCTTC
TRBV7-8,TRBJ2-3,TRBD2,NA,CASSLVGGRSTDTQYF,TGTGCCAGCAGCTTAGTGGGGGGGAGAAGCACAGATACGCAGTATTTT
TRBV20-1,TRBJ2-1,TRBD2,few,CSARRLAGVSTYNEQFF,TGCAGTGCTAGACGGCTAGCGGGGGTCTCCACCTACAATGAGCAGTTCTTC
TRBV12-3/TRBV12-4,TRBJ1-2,TRBD1,many,CASTGGPYGYTF,TGTGCCAGCACAGGGGGCCCCTATGGCTACACCTTC
TRBV6-5,TRBJ1-6,NA,many,CASSYSTAGSSYNSPLHF,TGTGCCAGCAGTTACTCGACGGCCGGGAGCTCCTATAATTCACCCCTCCACTTT
TRBV4-1,TRBJ1-1,TRBD1,few,CASSQERGRGRTEAFF,TGCGCCAGCAGCCAAGAAAGGGGCAGGGGGCGGACTGAAGCTTTCTTT
TRBV12-3/TRBV12-4,TRBJ2-5,NA,NA,CASTGQSGGKTQYF,TGTGCCAGCACTGGACAGTCCGGCGGGAAGACCCAGTACTTC
TRBV5-1,TRBJ2-5,TRBD1,few,CASGAGGRETQYF,TGCGCCAGCGGGGCAGGGGGCCGAGAGACCCAGTACTTC
TRBV6-5,TRBJ1-1,NA,many,CASSYIRGEANTEAFF,TGTGCCAGCAGTTACATTAGGGGAGAAGCGAACACTGAAGCTTTCTTT
TRBV7-9,TRBJ2-7,TRBD2,once,CASRSSGSIYEQYF,TGTGCCAGCCGGTCTAGCGGGAGCATCTACGAGCAGTACTTC
TRBV11-2,TRBJ2-7,TRBD2,few,CASSLRLTSGRSSLLYEQYF,TGTGCCAGCAGCTTAAGACTAACGAGCGGGAGGTCCTCCCTCCTTTACGAGCAGTACTTC